The 20 T cell receptor beta chains in this list originate from one sample, sequenced in a study of cytomegalovirus exposure and HLA in healthy donors. PCR involved 60 Vbeta and 13 Jbeta primers. Clones were read by immunoSEQ multiplex PCR, and TCRdb kept only the in-frame ones, dropping some. The data show approximately 130,000 clones, around 79% seen once. The sequenced sample consisted of PBMCs. Every receptor here comes from a woman between 35 and 50 years old in good health and CMV-seronegative.

This clone was observed a single time. The chain links TRBV11-2 to TRBJ2-5; 8 bases fit TRBD1. V lost 5 bases and J lost 5; bases outside the gene matches: 10. In germline, CDR1 is SGHAT, CDR2 FQNNGV. The CDR3 consists of 15 residues. The CDR3 spells CASSPVTGGQETQYF. The DNA for the CDR3 is TGTGCCAGCAGCCCCGTAACAGGGGGTCAGGAGACCCAGTACTTC.

The chain uses TRBV28 and TRBJ1-6; D perhaps matches TRBD1 (5 bases). Trimming took 3 bases from V and 8 from J, leaving 14 bases between them. The CDR3 contains 15 residues. Per the germline V gene, CDR1 is MDHEN and CDR2 is SYDVKM. As DNA, the CDR3 is TGTGCCAGCAGTTTGTCCGGCAGGGTCGATTCACCCCTCCACTTT. Translation gives CASSLSGRVDSPLHF.

This clone was observed a single time. The J gene is TRBJ2-7, the V gene TRBV11-2; D is unclear. Germline values: CDR1 SGHAT, CDR2 FQNNGV. This CDR3 spans 12 amino acids. V lost 0 bases and J 6 bases, leaving 6 bases between the germline ends. The CDR3 loop is CASSLERSEQYF. The DNA of the CDR3 is TGTGCCAGCAGCTTAGAGAGGAGCGAGCAGTACTTC.

The chain carries TRBV7-9 and TRBJ1-1; no reliable D call. Trimming shortened V by 4 bases and J by 0 bases, and 6 bases separated the two germline ends. Germline V gives CDR1 SEHNR, CDR2 FQNEAQ (reference sequence). CDR3 length: 13 amino acids. CDR3 nucleotides: TGTGCCAGCAGCTCACAGATGAACACTGAAGCTTTCTTT. Protein product: CASSSQMNTEAFF. Filled out from reference TRBV7-9 and TRBJ1-1, the complete variable domain reads DTGVSQNPRHKITKRGQNVTFRCDPISEHNRLYWYRQTLGQGPEFLTYFQNEAQLEKSRLLSDRFSAERPKGSFSTLEIQRTEQGDSAMYLCASSSQMNTEAFFGQGTRLTVV.

The CDR3 protein is CASSLVLLYGYTF. CDR3 DNA sequence: TGTGCCAGCAGCTTAGTACTTCTCTATGGCTACACCTTC. J is TRBJ1-2 and V is TRBV7-2, with D unresolved. There are 13 residues in the CDR3. Between the trimmed V and J ends, which lost 1 base and 4 bases, there was a span of 7 bases. Per germline, CDR1 SGHTA and CDR2 FQGNSA.

The chain employs TRBV19 and TRBJ1-2; D gene ambiguous. Germline CDR1 LNHDA, CDR2 SQIVND (reference sequence). Trimming pared 10 bases from V and 5 bases from J, leaving 17 bases between. CDR3 length: 13 residues. CDR3 in DNA: TGTGCCACAGAGGACTTGGGTAAATATGGCTACACCTTC. It encodes CATEDLGKYGYTF.

On this clone itself: The germline gene is not matched at one end of the junction; a read error may be the cause. This chain connects TRBV7-9 to TRBJ2-6, with 11 bases aligning to TRBD1. Germline assignment: CDR1 SEHNR and CDR2 FQNEAQ (reference sequence). The CDR3 runs to 19 residues. The CDR3 here is CASSYTLGQGVGGANGLTF. CDR3 DNA sequence: TGTGCCAGCAGCTATACGTTGGGACAGGGGGTGGGAGGGGCCAACGGCCTGACTTTC.

The V and J genes are TRBV28 and TRBJ1-5; TRBD1 aligns across 7 bases. The V and J ends lost 3 bases and 7 bases, in that order; junction bases with no gene match: 9. Germline CDR1 is MDHEN and CDR2 is SYDVKM. The CDR3 is 15 amino acids. The DNA for the CDR3 is TGTGCCAGCAGTTTCAGTAGGGGGCGCTCCCAGCCCCAGCATTTT. It codes for CASSFSRGRSQPQHF.

The chain recombines TRBV28 with TRBJ2-5, with 9 bases aligning to TRBD1. Germline V gives CDR1 MDHEN, CDR2 SYDVKM. The CDR3 covers 17 residues. J lost 5 bases, V lost 5 bases, and 15 bases had no gene match. The CDR3 region has the DNA TGTGCCAGCAGTCCCCGTAGGACAGGGGTTCTAGTGGAGACCCAGTACTTC. Translating it yields CASSPRRTGVLVETQYF.

This chain connects TRBV6-5 to TRBJ1-2; a weak D match, TRBD1 (6 bases). Germline V CDR1 and CDR2: MNHEY, SVGAGI. V shed 6 bases and J shed 8 bases, with 16 bases lying between them. CDR3 length equals 13 residues. The CDR3: CASSGIQGSGYTF. CDR3 coding DNA: TGTGCCAGCAGCGGAATACAGGGAAGCGGCTACACCTTC.

This clone was detected once. The J gene is TRBJ2-5, the V gene TRBV10-1; 9 bases line up with TRBD1. With 4 bases clipped from V and 2 bases from J, the junction kept 5 bases outside the gene matches. CDR3 length: 15 amino acids. Germline CDR1 is WNHNN and CDR2 is SYGVQD (reference sequence). The CDR3 coding sequence is TGCGCCAGCAGTGGAGACAGGGGGGGTCAAGAGACCCAGTACTTC. Its translation: CASSGDRGGQETQYF.

The CDR3 loop is CASSVSASGSGEQYF. DNA for the CDR3: TGTGCCAGCAGCGTATCGGCTAGCGGGAGTGGTGAGCAGTACTTC. V gene TRBV9 combines with J gene TRBJ2-7; TRBD2 matches 10 bases. The ends lost 1 base at V and 7 bases at J; junction bases unmatched: 8. This CDR3 spans 15 amino acids. CDR1 and CDR2 from the germline V gene are SGDLS and YYNGEE. The entire variable domain, with the rest obtained from reference TRBV9 and TRBJ2-7, is as follows: DSGVTQTPKHLITATGQRVTLRCSPRSGDLSVYWYQQSLDQGLQFLIQYYNGEERAKGNILERFSAQQFPDLHSELNLSSLELGDSALYFCASSVSASGSGEQYFGPGTRLTVT.

The table lists this clone with a few counts. This chain joins TRBV5-4 and TRBJ2-7, with 8 nucleotides matching TRBD1. V lost 1 base and J lost 2; bases outside the gene matches: 5. The germline CDR1 and CDR2 sequences are SGHNT and YYREEE (reference sequence). The CDR3 totals 15 residues. CDR3 bases: TGTGCCAGCAGCTTGTACAGGGGGAGTGCCTACGAGCAGTACTTC. It yields the protein CASSLYRGSAYEQYF. The whole variable domain, remainder taken from reference TRBV5-4 and TRBJ2-7, is ETGVTQSPTHLIKTRGQQVTLRCSSQSGHNTVSWYQQALGQGPQFIFQYYREEENGRGNFPPRFSGLQFPNYSSELNVNALELDDSALYLCASSLYRGSAYEQYFGPGTRLTVT.

This chain links TRBV15 with TRBJ2-1; no clear D gene. Germline CDR1 LNHNV, CDR2 YYDKDF (reference sequence). The CDR3 extends over 12 amino acids. With 0 bases removed from V and 10 bases from J, the gap between germline ends came to 7 bases. The CDR3: CATSRDPGEQFF. DNA of the CDR3: TGTGCCACCAGCAGAGACCCCGGGGAGCAGTTCTTC.

The rearrangement uses TRBV2 and TRBJ2-4, with TRBD1 matching 10 bases. Germline CDR1 is SNHLY and CDR2 is FYNNEI. J gave up 7 bases and V 3 bases, and 3 bases lay outside the gene matches. This CDR3 contains 14 residues. CDR3 in DNA: TGTGCCAGCAGTGAGGGGACAGGGGCGAACATTCAGTACTTC. Translation: CASSEGTGANIQYF.

The V gene is TRBV1, the J gene TRBJ2-1; the table calls TRBD2, which could not be checked here. TRBV1 represents a pseudogene. There are 20 residues in the CDR3. The CDR3 DNA sequence: TGCACCAGCAGCCAAGAAGGGGTTAGTCGGCTAGCGGGAAATTACAATGAGCAGTTCTTC. It encodes CTSSQEGVSRLAGNYNEQFF.

The rearrangement joins TRBV27 to TRBJ2-7; possible D gene TRBD1, 7 bases. This CDR3 is 13 amino acids long. From germline, CDR1 is MNHEY and CDR2 SMNVEV (reference sequence). The ends were cut back, 6 bases at V and 3 bases at J, with 12 bases in the middle. CDR3 sequence: CASSAGGIYEQYF. In nucleotides, the CDR3 is TGTGCCAGCAGCGCAGGGGGGATCTACGAGCAGTACTTC.

As regards this clone: Other DNA sequences in this specimen translate into the identical CDR3. This chain links TRBV10-3 with TRBJ2-7, with D maybe TRBD2 (5 bases). In germline, CDR1 is ENHRY, CDR2 SYGVKD. V gave up 4 bases and J gave up 3 bases, with 10 bases separating them. The CDR3 is 13 residues long. CDR3 protein: CAISGGALYEQYF. CDR3 in DNA: TGTGCCATCAGTGGGGGAGCCCTCTACGAGCAGTACTTC.

Of note for this clone: A read error is likely here: a far larger clone is one base away. Other DNA sequences from this sample encode an identical CDR3 as well. The rearrangement links TRBV4-1 to TRBJ2-3; 13 bases are shared with TRBD2. V was pared by 1 base and J by 4 bases, with 2 bases of the junction left unmatched. CDR3 length: 16 amino acids. Per the germline V gene, CDR1 is MGHRA and CDR2 is YSYEKL. The CDR3 region has the DNA TGCGCCAGCAGCCAAGGGGGGACTAGCGGGGCAGATACGCAGTATTTT. Its protein product is CASSQGGTSGADTQYF.

Of note for this clone: One end of the junction fails to match germline, which may point to a read error. The CDR3 loop is CASSVGTESSGANGLTF. The CDR3 DNA reads as TGTGCCAGCAGCGTTGGGACAGAGAGCTCTGGGGCCAACGGCCTGACTTTC. This chain links TRBV9 with TRBJ2-6, with 7 bases fitting TRBD1. There are 17 residues in the CDR3. Looked up from germline, CDR1 is SGDLS and CDR2 is YYNGEE.